This is a list of T cell receptor beta chains from one sample in a study of OX40 agonist ivuxolimab in advanced cancers. TCRdb's copy holds only in-frame clones and misses some; the assay was immunoSEQ multiplex PCR. The repertoire holds tens of thousands of clones, with around 81% as singletons. Sequencing was performed on CD4+ or CD8+ T cells sorted from blood, taken in a trial of the OX40 agonist ivuxolimab. These receptors originate from an adult with an advanced solid tumor such as melanoma, head and neck, liver or kidney cancer. The CDR3 runs from the conserved cysteine through the conserved F or W. The D gene is left open where the match is weak. Clone size is shown for a subset of rows, as once, few, many or a class of expanded clone.

v_gene,d_gene,j_gene,abundance,CDR3nt,CDR3aa
TRBV9,TRBD2,TRBJ2-3,.,TGTGCCAGCAGCGTCGGGGGGTATACGCAGTATTTT,CASSVGGYTQYF
TRBV27,.,TRBJ2-1,.,TGTGCCAGCAGCCGCGAGGGGGGAACCTTCTATGAGCAGTTCTTC,CASSREGGTFYEQFF
TRBV5-8,TRBD1,TRBJ2-1,once,TGTGCCAGCAGCCGAGAAGGGACAGACAATGAGCAGTTCTTC,CASSREGTDNEQFF
TRBV28,.,TRBJ2-1,.,TGTGCCAGCAGACGGTGGGTAGGTGAGCAGTTCTTC,CASRRWVGEQFF
TRBV6-6,TRBD2,TRBJ2-7,.,TGTGCCAGCAGTTACTCCGGGACTAGCGGGTCGGCGCAGTACTTC,CASSYSGTSGSAQYF
TRBV10-3,.,TRBJ2-5,.,TGTGCCATCAGTGAGACAAAGACCCAGTACTTC,CAISETKTQYF
TRBV19,TRBD2,TRBJ2-1,.,TGTGCCAGTATTCGAACCCCAGGACTAGCGGAGGAACAGTTCTTC,CASIRTPGLAEEQFF
TRBV5-6,TRBD1,TRBJ2-2,.,TGTGCCAGCAGCGGGGGACAGGAAATCGGGGAGCTGTTTTTT,CASSGGQEIGELFF
TRBV11-3,TRBD2,TRBJ2-1,.,TGTGCCAGCAGCTCACCCGGGACCGCCGGGGGGAATGAGCAGTTCTTC,CASSSPGTAGGNEQFF
TRBV7-6,TRBD1,TRBJ2-7,.,TGTGCCAGCAGCTTACTGGACAGGGATGTAGAGCAGTACTTC,CASSLLDRDVEQYF
TRBV5-1,.,TRBJ2-3,once,TGCGCCAGCAGACAGGGCACAGATACGCAGTATTTT,CASRQGTDTQYF
TRBV4-1,.,TRBJ2-5,few,TGCGCCAGCAGCCAAGAGTCTATGGGGGGAGAGACCCAGTACTTC,CASSQESMGGETQYF
TRBV11-3,.,TRBJ2-5,.,TGTGCCAGCAGCTTAGTTAAAGAGACCCAGTACTTC,CASSLVKETQYF
TRBV4-1,.,TRBJ1-5,.,TGCGCCAGCAGCCAAGATGGGACGGGAACGGCCCAGCATTTT,CASSQDGTGTAQHF
TRBV6-5,TRBD1,TRBJ2-2,.,TGTGCCAGCAGTCGGGACAGGGAGGTTTGGGGGGAGCTGTTTTTT,CASSRDREVWGELFF
TRBV5-4,.,TRBJ2-2,once,TGTGCCAGCAGCGCCCGGACTGGGAACACCGGGGAGCTGTTTTTT,CASSARTGNTGELFF
TRBV5-1,.,TRBJ2-7,.,TGCGCCAGCAGCCCGGAAGGGGCACGTTGGGACGAGCAGTACTTC,CASSPEGARWDEQYF
TRBV11-2,TRBD1,TRBJ1-3,.,TGTGCCAGCAGCTTTCAAGGACAGGGTTTTGGCAAGGGAAACACCATATATTTT,CASSFQGQGFGKGNTIYF